This T cell receptor beta chain was recovered during a study of blood T cell repertoires in COVID-19. For the study at large: Researchers got acute and convalescent COVID-19 samples from the United States, Italy and Spain.

Exposed participants encountered a COVID-19 case during the 2 weeks preceding study entry. The CDR3 runs 13 residues. V lost 6 bases and J 4 bases, leaving 10 bases between the germline ends. Produced via immunoSEQ multiplex PCR; TCRdb's table is partial and in-frame only. The data contain some 400,000 clones, approximately 91% of them singletons. Sample: PBMCs or T cells enriched from blood (not recorded which). V is TRBV12-3 or TRBV12-4 and J is TRBJ1-5; no reliable D call. The sequence was obtained from a woman aged 40 to 50 who had been exposed to COVID-19. DNA for the CDR3: TGTGCCAGCAGCCGACGGGAGAATCAGCCCCAGCATTTT. The encoded protein is CASSRRENQPQHF.